The 30 T cell receptor beta chains below all came from one sample that was sequenced in a study of tumor-infiltrating lymphocytes in primary liver carcinoma. Making TCR beta cDNA involved around 500 ng total RNA and a constant-region primer. It was through three nested multiplex PCR rounds of slightly modified ARM-PCR that TCR beta libraries arose. TRBV1-TRBV30 forward primers paired with a C-beta reverse primer were used in the first two PCR rounds, which ran around 10 cycles each. Each CDR3 protein is one row after TCRdb ran MiXCR on the multiplex PCR reads. The sample contains about 350,000 distinct CDR3 sequences, less than 70% of which appear only once. The researchers obtained blood RNA from unsorted whole blood and also extracted germline DNA. The sequenced sample was peripheral blood. The receptors stem from a man aged 35-49 years with primary liver carcinoma and hepatitis B virus infection.

This rearrangement joins TRBV30 to TRBJ2-7; 7 nucleotides line up with TRBD1. Germline CDR1 reads GTSNPN; CDR2 reads SVGIG (reference sequence). The CDR3 contains 13 residues. The J segment lost 5 bases and the V segment lost 5 bases, leaving 9 bases of the junction unmatched. CDR3: CAWSMRTGNEQYF. CDR3 bases: TGTGCCTGGTCGATGAGGACAGGAAACGAGCAGTACTTC.

Notes on this clonotype: A junction boundary mismatches the germline segment, possibly from a read error. This chain joins TRBV4-1 and TRBJ2-3; 7 bases align to TRBD1. The germline V gene encodes CDR1 MGHRA and CDR2 YSYEKL. The CDR3 runs 17 residues. This CDR3 reads CASSQEGARGPADMQYF. CDR3 nucleotide sequence: TGCGCCAGCAGCCAAGAAGGAGCTAGGGGGCCGGCAGATATGCAGTATTTT.

This chain uses TRBV11-3 with TRBJ2-1; D remains unclear. Germline V gene lookup returns CDR1 SGHNT and CDR2 YENEEA. CDR3 size: 14 residues. V was clipped by 5 bases and J by 9 bases, with 17 bases between them. The CDR3 DNA is TGTGCCAGCAGCCCGACGCAGGTAAGTACTGAGCAGTTCTTC. Protein sequence: CASSPTQVSTEQFF.

Regarding this clonotype: One end of the junction fails to match germline, which may point to a read error. The gene calls are TRBV11-1 and TRBJ2-3; D may be TRBD1 (6 bases). Per the germline V gene, CDR1 is SGHAT and CDR2 is FQDESV (reference sequence). The CDR3 runs 16 residues. CDR3 DNA sequence: TGTGCCAGCAGCCTACCAGGACAGCATAGCAAAGATACGCAGTATTTT. Its protein product is CASSLPGQHSKDTQYF.

Regarding this clonotype: One end of the junction does not line up with germline, which may come from a read error. The V and J genes are TRBV11-2 and TRBJ2-1, with D possibly matching TRBD2 (5 bases). The CDR3 totals 14 residues. CDR1 SGHAT and CDR2 FQNNGV come from the germline V gene. The CDR3, as DNA: TGTGCCAACAGCTTAGTACCAGCGGACAATGAGCAGTTCTTC. The encoded protein is CANSLVPADNEQFF.

This clonotype was observed at least ten times. The chain employs TRBV4-2 and TRBJ1-4, with 8 bases identical to TRBD1. Germline CDR1 LGHNA, CDR2 YNFKEQ. V lost 4 bases, J lost 8 bases, and 9 bases stayed unmatched. The CDR3 consists of 15 residues. The CDR3 here is CASSPYDRGEEKLFF. The DNA for the CDR3 is TGTGCCAGCAGCCCATATGACAGGGGTGAGGAAAAACTGTTTTTT.

The CDR3 bases are TGTGCCAGCAGCCGTGGGTTCAGGGATAGCAATCAGCCCCAGCATTTT. Its translation: CASSRGFRDSNQPQHF. The genes are TRBV6-6 and TRBJ1-5; maybe TRBD1 (5 bases). Germline V CDR1 and CDR2: MNHNY, SVGAGI (reference sequence). V was shortened by 6 bases and J by 0 bases, with 15 bases between the two germline ends. CDR3 length: 16 residues.

Comments on this clonotype: The CDR3 does not end in the conserved phenylalanine or tryptophan, so this is likely a read error. The V and J genes are TRBV12-3 or TRBV12-4 and TRBJ1-4; 7 bases align to TRBD1. The CDR3 is 14 residues long. Losses at the gene ends were 5 bases for V and 2 bases for J; bases not matched to a gene: 2. The CDR3, as DNA: TGTGCCAGCAGTCAACAGGGGACTAATGAAAAACTGTTTTAT. Its translation: CASSQQGTNEKLFY.

The rearrangement joins TRBV29-1 to TRBJ2-1; D is uncertain. Trimming took off 7 bases at V and 12 bases at J, with 16 bases between the two ends. The CDR3 runs 11 residues. CDR1 and CDR2 (germline): SQVTM, ANQGSEA. The CDR3 sequence: CSDEDLQAQFF. The CDR3 DNA is TGCAGCGATGAGGATCTCCAGGCGCAGTTCTTC.

This clonotype was picked up one time. An end of the junction does not agree with germline; a read error may underlie this. The genes are TRBV19 and TRBJ1-1, with unresolved D. The CDR3 has 16 amino acids. CDR1 is LNHDA and CDR2 is SQIVND in the germline V gene (reference sequence). CDR3 region: CASSAAVIPHLTEAIF. The CDR3 bases are TGTGCCAGTAGTGCGGCCGTCATCCCTCACCTCACTGAAGCTATCTTT.

On this clonotype itself: A read error may produce the germline difference seen at one junction end. The chain is built from TRBV11-2 and TRBJ2-1; TRBD1 agrees at 9 bases. Germline assignment: CDR1 SGHAT and CDR2 FQNNGV. The CDR3 spans 15 residues. The CDR3 loop is CASRLGQGTYNEQFF. CDR3 nucleotides: TGTGCTAGCAGATTAGGACAGGGGACCTACAATGAGCAGTTCTTC.

This clonotype was detected ten times or more. The chain couples TRBV6-2 or TRBV6-3 to TRBJ2-1; 7 positions agree with TRBD2. Trimming removed 6 bases from V and 5 bases from J; junction bases left unmatched: 4. Germline CDR1 MNHEY, CDR2 SVGEGT. CDR3 length: 13 amino acids. In DNA form, the CDR3 reads TGTGCCAGCAGAGGACTAGGGCACAATGAGCAGTTCTTC. Residues: CASRGLGHNEQFF.

The rearrangement links TRBV6-2 or TRBV6-3 to TRBJ1-4, with D possibly TRBD1 on 5 matching bases. Germline loops: CDR1 MNHEY, CDR2 SVGEGT. The CDR3 runs 16 residues. Trimming took off 0 bases at V and 7 bases at J, with 15 bases between the two ends. The CDR3 is CASSYSTSDSTEKLFF. The DNA of the CDR3 is TGTGCCAGCAGTTACTCGACGTCTGACAGTACTGAAAAACTGTTTTTT.

Remarks on this clonotype: One end of the junction does not line up with germline, which may come from a read error. The chain links TRBV4-1 to TRBJ1-2; the D is unclear. This CDR3 has 17 residues. Germline loops: CDR1 MGHRA, CDR2 YSYEKL. The CDR3 reads CASSQGSVNLKFYGYTF. As DNA, the CDR3 is TGCGCCAGCAGCCAAGGCTCAGTGAATCTGAAATTCTATGGTTACACCTTC.

The rearrangement links TRBV29-1 to TRBJ1-5; no definite D call. The CDR3 is 19 residues long. The germline V and J ends were trimmed by 2 bases and 5 bases, with 28 bases remaining between them. The germline gives CDR1 SQVTM, CDR2 ANQGSEA. The CDR3 region has the DNA TGCAGCGTTGAACTCATGCCCGGGAAACCAAAACCTCGGGATCAGCCCCAGCATTTT. Translating gives CSVELMPGKPKPRDQPQHF.

In the case of this clonotype: Compared with germline, one end of the junction differs, possibly owing to a read error. The genes are TRBV6-1 and TRBJ2-1, with D perhaps matching TRBD2 (6 bases). This CDR3 is built from 16 residues. In germline, CDR1 is MNHNS, CDR2 SASEGT. The CDR3 loop is CASGGGIGMLYNEQFF. Written as DNA, the CDR3 is TGCGCCAGCGGTGGGGGGATCGGGATGCTCTACAATGAGCAGTTCTTC.

The chain carries TRBV4-1 and TRBJ2-2; D possibly corresponds to TRBD1 (5 bases). The CDR3 runs 15 residues. The V end lost 4 bases, the J end lost 1 base, and 10 bases lay between the germline ends. Per germline, CDR1 MGHRA and CDR2 YSYEKL. DNA for the CDR3: TGCGCCAGCAGCCTAGCTGGACAGAACACCGGGGAGCTGTTTTTT. The encoded protein is CASSLAGQNTGELFF.

The chain uses TRBV11-2 and TRBJ2-5; D unclear. Germline lookup yields CDR1 SGHAT and CDR2 FQNNGV. V was pared by 3 bases and J by 5 bases, with 13 bases between. The CDR3 is 14 residues long. CDR3 amino acids: CASSFSVGTETQYF. The DNA of the CDR3 is TGTGCCAGCAGCTTCTCAGTGGGCACGGAGACCCAGTACTTC.

This clonotype was recorded once. The CDR3 is CASQSSSFTYEQYF. For the CDR3, the DNA is TGTGCCAGCCAGAGCAGTAGCTTCACATACGAGCAGTACTTC. The chain carries TRBV28 and TRBJ2-7; D is unclear. This CDR3 comprises 14 residues. Trimming took 8 bases from V and 4 from J, leaving 18 bases between them. Germline V gene data show CDR1 as MDHEN and CDR2 as SYDVKM. Looking up the rest from reference TRBV28 and TRBJ2-7 gives the full variable domain: DVKVTQSSRYLVKRTGEKVFLECVQDMDHENMFWYRQDPGLGLRLIYFSYDVKMKEKGDIPEGYSVSREKKERFSLILESASTNQTSMYLCASQSSSFTYEQYFGPGTRLTVT.

The chain recombines TRBV7-9 with TRBJ2-7; no reliable D call. Trimming left V 5 bases short and J 3 bases short, with 8 bases between. Germline lookup yields CDR1 SEHNR and CDR2 FQNEAQ (reference sequence). There are 12 residues in the CDR3. CDR3 nucleotides: TGTGCCAGCAGCGAACAGAACTACGAGCAGTACTTC. Amino acid sequence: CASSEQNYEQYF.

Worth noting for this clonotype: This may stem from a read error, because a much larger clone lies one nucleotide away. The V call is TRBV6-5, the J call TRBJ1-6; D unresolved. Germline values: CDR1 MNHEY, CDR2 SVGAGI. The CDR3 covers 15 residues. V lost 0 bases and J 9 bases, leaving 12 bases between the germline ends. Here the CDR3 DNA reads TGTGCCAGCAGTTACTCGCAGTGGGCGAGTTCACCCCTCCACTTT. Translated, it gives CASSYSQWASSPLHF.

Of note for this clonotype: No DNA is shown, since the ends of the CDR3 on it are uncertain; the CDR3 is the one TCRdb lists. CDR3 loop: CASSERFPWERDRGSCFF. This chain links TRBV6-1 with TRBJ2-2; TRBD2, the D gene given by the table, was not confirmed from the DNA. Germline CDR1 and CDR2: MNHNS and SASEGT. The CDR3 has 18 amino acids, counting both end residues.

The rearrangement links TRBV11-1 to TRBJ2-1; 7 bases line up with TRBD1. Germline-derived CDR1 and CDR2 are SGHAT and FQDESV (reference sequence). The CDR3 consists of 15 residues. The J segment lost 8 bases and the V segment lost 5 bases, leaving 12 bases of the junction unmatched. In DNA, the CDR3 is TGTGCCAGCAGCCGACGACAGGGAAAGGCACATGAGCAGTTCTTC. Translated, it gives CASSRRQGKAHEQFF.

Worth noting for this clonotype: This may arise from a read error, as a much more abundant clone is one base away. The V gene is TRBV6-2 or TRBV6-3, the J gene TRBJ2-3, with TRBD2 matching over 8 bases. The CDR3 length is 12 residues. Germline values: CDR1 MNHEY, CDR2 SVGEGT. The CDR3 sequence: CGASGGPGMRYF. The CDR3 bases are TGTGGGGCCAGCGGGGGACCGGGAATGCGGTATTTT.

As to this clonotype: Since the CDR3 does not end with the conserved phenylalanine or tryptophan, this likely comes from a read error. The chain has TRBV6-5 and TRBJ1-2; D is undetermined. The CDR3 loop spans 15 amino acids. Germline CDR1 and CDR2: MNHEY and SVGAGI. The CDR3 nucleotides are TGTGCCAGCAGTAGGGCACCGGAGGCTAACTATGGTTACACCCTC. This sequence encodes CASSRAPEANYGYTL.

This clonotype is a singleton in its sample. This chain joins TRBV7-2 and TRBJ2-3; no reliable D call. Trimming took off 1 base at V and 2 bases at J, with 13 bases between the two ends. CDR3 length equals 16 residues. CDR1 is SGHTA and CDR2 is FQGNSA in the germline V gene. Here the CDR3 DNA reads TGTGCCAGCAGCTTAGGGGGATCCCAGCTCACAGATACGCAGTATTTT. Translation: CASSLGGSQLTDTQYF.

Points on this clonotype: This sequence may be a read error, since a much larger clone differs from it by one base. The chain combines TRBV6-2 or TRBV6-3 with TRBJ2-7; D is ambiguous. Germline V gene data show CDR1 as MNHEY and CDR2 as SVGEGT. The CDR3 runs 13 residues. V dropped 6 bases and J dropped 3 bases, with 12 bases sitting between them. The CDR3 DNA follows: TGTGCCAGCAGCAGAACACCAGACTACGAGCAGTACTTC. Protein: CASSRTPDYEQYF.

Worth noting for this clonotype: No conserved phenylalanine or tryptophan is present at the end of the CDR3, so a read error is the likely explanation. This chain uses TRBV12-3 or TRBV12-4 with TRBJ2-5, with D possibly being TRBD1 (5 bases). This CDR3 has 14 residues. The DNA for the CDR3 is TGTGTCAGCAGTGATGACAGCCGACAAGAGACCCAGTACTAC. This codes for CVSSDDSRQETQYY.

In the case of this clonotype: The conserved closing phenylalanine or tryptophan is absent in this CDR3, likely reflecting a read error. The J gene is TRBJ2-5, the V gene TRBV11-1; the match to TRBD1 covers 7 bases. Germline-derived CDR1 and CDR2 are SGHAT and FQDESV (reference sequence). Trimming at V came to 6 bases and at J to 5 bases, leaving 9 bases not matched to a gene. This CDR3 comprises 14 residues. The CDR3 region has the DNA TGTGCCAGCAGTGGACAGGTGGGGCTGGAGACCCAGTACTTA. Its protein product is CASSGQVGLETQYL.

The table lists this clonotype with many counts. This chain connects TRBV11-1 to TRBJ2-2; perhaps D is TRBD1 or TRBD2 (6 bases each). This CDR3 is 16 amino acids long. V dropped 5 bases and J dropped 8 bases, with 21 bases sitting between them. Germline V gene lookup returns CDR1 SGHAT and CDR2 FQDESV (reference sequence). The CDR3 here is CASSQRGGRGSGELFF. CDR3 DNA sequence: TGTGCCAGCAGCCAGAGGGGAGGCAGGGGATCGGGGGAGCTGTTTTTT.